The T cell receptor (beta chain) under discussion was sequenced for a study of blood T cell repertoires in COVID-19. In the study overall: Samples representing acute and convalescent COVID-19 were sourced from the United States, Italy and Spain. Sources were T cells, B-cell-depleted T cells, or PBMCs; the material itself was cDNA or gDNA.

As originally analysed: Counts of nucleated cells, estimated from reference gene primer amplification, were obtained. The protocol was immunoSEQ multiplex PCR, while the TCRdb copy is restricted to in-frame clones and leaves out a portion. The V and J calls and clone size are taken from that table; D and trimming were inferred from the DNA. This table has about 270,000 clones, 75% to 90% appearing once. Trimming stripped 6 bases from V and 14 bases from J, with 15 bases between. CDR1 and CDR2 from the germline V gene are LGHDT and YNNKEL (reference sequence). The CDR3 covers 11 residues. The sequenced sample was peripheral blood. This sequence joins TRBV3-1 (or the pseudogene TRBV3-2) and TRBJ2-3, with D maybe TRBD2 (6 bases). The clonotype was recovered from a human donor in a cohort sampled during active COVID-19. DNA for the CDR3: TGTGCCAGCAGGGGGGGAACAGAGGCGTATTTT. This translates into CASRGGTEAYF.